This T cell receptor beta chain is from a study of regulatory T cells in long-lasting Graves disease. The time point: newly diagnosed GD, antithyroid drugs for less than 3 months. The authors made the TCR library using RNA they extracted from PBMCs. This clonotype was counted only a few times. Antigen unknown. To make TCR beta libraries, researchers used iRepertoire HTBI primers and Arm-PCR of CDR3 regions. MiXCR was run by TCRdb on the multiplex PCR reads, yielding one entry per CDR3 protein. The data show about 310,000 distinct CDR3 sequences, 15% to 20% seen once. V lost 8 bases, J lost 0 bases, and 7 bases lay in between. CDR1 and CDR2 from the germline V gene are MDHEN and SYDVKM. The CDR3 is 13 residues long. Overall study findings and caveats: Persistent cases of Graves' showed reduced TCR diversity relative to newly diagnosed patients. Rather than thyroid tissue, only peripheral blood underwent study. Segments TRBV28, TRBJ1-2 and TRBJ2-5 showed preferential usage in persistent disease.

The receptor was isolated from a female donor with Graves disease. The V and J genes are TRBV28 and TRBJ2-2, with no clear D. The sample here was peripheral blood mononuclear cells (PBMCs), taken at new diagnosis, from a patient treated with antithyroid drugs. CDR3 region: CASGRTNTGELFF. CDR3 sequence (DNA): TGTGCCAGCGGACGTACGAACACCGGGGAGCTGTTTTTT.